Detailed here is one TCR beta chain. Trimming took 1 base from V and 5 from J, leaving 12 bases between them. Germline CDR1 SGHTA, CDR2 FQGNSA. The CDR3 runs 15 residues. This record belongs to a study of tumour-infiltrating T cells in Burkitt lymphoma. Study details: Survival, overall and progression-free, tracked with productive clonality.

Clones were sequenced by immunoSEQ multiplex PCR, and TCRdb holds only the in-frame ones, with some missing. The data contain more than 2,000 clones, roughly four fifths of them singletons. The sequenced sample consisted of tumor tissue. V and J are TRBV7-2 and TRBJ1-5; maybe TRBD1 (6 bases). This sequence originates from a human donor with diffuse large B-cell lymphoma. The CDR3 here is CASSLEGGSDQPQHF. CDR3 bases: TGTGCCAGCAGCTTAGAAGGGGGGAGTGATCAGCCCCAGCATTTT.